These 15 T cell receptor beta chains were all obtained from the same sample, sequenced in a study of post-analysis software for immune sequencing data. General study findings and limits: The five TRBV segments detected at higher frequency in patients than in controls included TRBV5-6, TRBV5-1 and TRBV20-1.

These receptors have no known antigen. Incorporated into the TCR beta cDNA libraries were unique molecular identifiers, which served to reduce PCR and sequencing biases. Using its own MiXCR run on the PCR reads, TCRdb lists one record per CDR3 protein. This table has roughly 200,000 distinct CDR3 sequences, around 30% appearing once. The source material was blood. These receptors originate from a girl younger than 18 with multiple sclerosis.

The CDR3: CASSWGISGGYTF. CDR3 in DNA: TGTGCCAGCAGTTGGGGTATAAGCGGGGGCTACACCTTC. This chain connects TRBV12-3 or TRBV12-4 to TRBJ1-2; D unclear. CDR3 length equals 13 residues. Trimming removed 4 bases at V and 8 bases at J, with 14 bases between.

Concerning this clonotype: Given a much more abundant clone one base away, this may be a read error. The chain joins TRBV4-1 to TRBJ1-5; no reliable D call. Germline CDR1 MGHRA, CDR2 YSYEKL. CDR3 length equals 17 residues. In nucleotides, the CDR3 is TGCACCAGCAGCCACCCGGGGTCGATATGGAACAATCAGCCCCAGCATTTT. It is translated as CTSSHPGSIWNNQPQHF.

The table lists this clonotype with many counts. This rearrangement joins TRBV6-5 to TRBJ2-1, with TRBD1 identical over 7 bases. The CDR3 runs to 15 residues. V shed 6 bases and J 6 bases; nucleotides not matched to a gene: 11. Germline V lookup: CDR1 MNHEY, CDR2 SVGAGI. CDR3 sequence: CASSRDRGVTNEQFF. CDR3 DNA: TGTGCCAGCAGCCGGGACAGAGGAGTTACCAATGAGCAGTTCTTC.

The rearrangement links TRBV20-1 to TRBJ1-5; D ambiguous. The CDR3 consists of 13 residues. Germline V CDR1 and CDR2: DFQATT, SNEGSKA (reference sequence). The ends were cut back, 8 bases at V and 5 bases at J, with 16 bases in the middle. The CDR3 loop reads CSSSDGNHQPQHF. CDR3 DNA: TGCAGTTCATCGGACGGAAACCATCAGCCCCAGCATTTT.

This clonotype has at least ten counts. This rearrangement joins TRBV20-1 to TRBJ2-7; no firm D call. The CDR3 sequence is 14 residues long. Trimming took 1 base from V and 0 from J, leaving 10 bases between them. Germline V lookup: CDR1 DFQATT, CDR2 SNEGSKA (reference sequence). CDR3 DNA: TGCAGTGCTAGAGTTGGCAGCCGCTCCTACGAGCAGTACTTC. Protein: CSARVGSRSYEQYF.

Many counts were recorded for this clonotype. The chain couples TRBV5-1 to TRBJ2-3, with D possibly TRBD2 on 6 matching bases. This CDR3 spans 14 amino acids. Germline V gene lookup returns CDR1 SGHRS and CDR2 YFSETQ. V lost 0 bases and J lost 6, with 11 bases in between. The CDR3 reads CASSLARETDTQYF. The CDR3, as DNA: TGCGCCAGCAGCTTGGCCCGGGAGACCGATACGCAGTATTTT.

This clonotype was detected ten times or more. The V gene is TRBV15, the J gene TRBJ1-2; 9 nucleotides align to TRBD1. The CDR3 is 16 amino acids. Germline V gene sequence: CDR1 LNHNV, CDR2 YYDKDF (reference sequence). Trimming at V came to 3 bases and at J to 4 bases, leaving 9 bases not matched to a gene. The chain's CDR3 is CATSRPLTGGSYGYTF. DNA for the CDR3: TGTGCCACCAGCAGGCCTCTCACAGGGGGCAGCTATGGCTACACCTTC. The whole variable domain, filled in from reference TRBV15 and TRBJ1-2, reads DAMVIQNPRYQVTQFGKPVTLSCSQTLNHNVMYWYQQKSSQAPKLLFHYYDKDFNNEADTPDNFQSRRPNTSFCFLDIRSPGLGDTAMYLCATSRPLTGGSYGYTFGSGTRLTVV.

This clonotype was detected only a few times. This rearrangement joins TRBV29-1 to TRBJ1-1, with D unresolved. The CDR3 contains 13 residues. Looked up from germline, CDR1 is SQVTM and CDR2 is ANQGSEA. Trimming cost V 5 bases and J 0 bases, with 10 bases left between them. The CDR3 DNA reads TGCAGCGTTACAGTCGATATGAACACTGAAGCTTTCTTT. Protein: CSVTVDMNTEAFF. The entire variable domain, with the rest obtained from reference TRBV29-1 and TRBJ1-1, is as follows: SAVISQKPSRDICQRGTSLTIQCQVDSQVTMMFWYRQQPGQSLTLIATANQGSEATYESGFVIDKFPISRPNLTFSTLTVSNMSPEDSSIYLCSVTVDMNTEAFFGQGTRLTVV.

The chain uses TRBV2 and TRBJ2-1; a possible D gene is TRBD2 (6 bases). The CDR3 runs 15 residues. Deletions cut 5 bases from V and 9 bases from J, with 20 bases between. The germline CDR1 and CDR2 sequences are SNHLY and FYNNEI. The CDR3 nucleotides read TGTGCCAGCAGTCTCCGACGGGGGAATTCCGGTGAGCAGTTCTTC. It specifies CASSLRRGNSGEQFF.

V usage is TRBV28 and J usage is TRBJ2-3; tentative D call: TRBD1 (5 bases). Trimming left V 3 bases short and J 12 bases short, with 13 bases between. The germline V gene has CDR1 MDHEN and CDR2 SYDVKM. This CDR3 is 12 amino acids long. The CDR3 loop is CASSFLSRAQYF. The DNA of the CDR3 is TGTGCCAGCAGTTTCTTATCCAGGGCCCAGTATTTT.

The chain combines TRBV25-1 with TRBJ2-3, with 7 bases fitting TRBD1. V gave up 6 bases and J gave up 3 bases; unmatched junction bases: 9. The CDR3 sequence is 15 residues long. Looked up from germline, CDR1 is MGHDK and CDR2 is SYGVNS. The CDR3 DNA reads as TGTGCCAGCAGGACAACGGGACAGACGACAGATACGCAGTATTTT. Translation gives CASRTTGQTTDTQYF.

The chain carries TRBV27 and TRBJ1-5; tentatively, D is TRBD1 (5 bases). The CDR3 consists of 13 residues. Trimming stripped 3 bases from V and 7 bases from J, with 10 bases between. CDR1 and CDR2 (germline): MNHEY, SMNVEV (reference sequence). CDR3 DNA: TGTGCCAGCAGTTTTGGACGGGGGCAGCCCCAGCATTTT. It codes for CASSFGRGQPQHF.

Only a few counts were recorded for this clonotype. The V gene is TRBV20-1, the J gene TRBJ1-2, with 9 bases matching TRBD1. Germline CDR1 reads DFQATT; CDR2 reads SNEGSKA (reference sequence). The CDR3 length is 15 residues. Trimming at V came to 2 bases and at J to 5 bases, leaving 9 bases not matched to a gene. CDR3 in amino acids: CSARKQGALNYGYTF. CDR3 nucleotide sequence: TGCAGTGCTAGAAAACAGGGGGCGTTAAATTATGGCTACACCTTC.

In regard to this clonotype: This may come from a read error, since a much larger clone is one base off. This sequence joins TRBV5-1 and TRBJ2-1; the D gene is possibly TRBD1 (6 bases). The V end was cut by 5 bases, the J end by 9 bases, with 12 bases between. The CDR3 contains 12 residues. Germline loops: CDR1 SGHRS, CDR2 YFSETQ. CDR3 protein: CASRGTISEQFF. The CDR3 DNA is TGCGCCAGCAGGGGGACAATCAGTGAGCAGTTCTTC.

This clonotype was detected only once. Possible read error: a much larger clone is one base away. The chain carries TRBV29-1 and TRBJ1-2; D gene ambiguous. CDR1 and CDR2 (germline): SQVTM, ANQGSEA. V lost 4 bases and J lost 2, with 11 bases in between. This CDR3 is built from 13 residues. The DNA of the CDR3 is TGCAGCGTTGGCAGCGACGGAAACTATGGCTACACCTTC. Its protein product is CSVGSDGNYGYTF.